This T cell receptor (beta chain) was recovered during a study of cytomegalovirus exposure and HLA in healthy donors. Primers for the PCR totalled 60 Vbeta and 13 Jbeta. The assay was immunoSEQ multiplex PCR, and TCRdb's table has in-frame clones only and misses some. The sample holds 100,000 to 150,000 clones. The study, taken as a whole, reports: Previous analysis showed most TCR beta V segments were productive about 90% or about 30% of the time. A later analysis linked 15,000 to 20,000 TCR beta sequences to HLA alleles at 0.05 false discovery rate.

The CDR3 is made up of 17 amino acids. Germline trimming cut 3 bases from V and 9 bases from J; bases unmatched to any gene: 15. CDR1 SGHTA and CDR2 FQGTGA come from the germline V gene. About this clone itself: Its antigen remains unidentified.

The specimen was PBMCs. This chain connects TRBV7-3 to TRBJ2-1; 9 nucleotides line up with TRBD2. The TCR was taken from a man younger than 35 in good health and CMV-seronegative. This CDR3 reads CASSLQAGGNPRGEQFF. The CDR3 region has the DNA TGTGCCAGCAGCTTGCAAGCGGGGGGTAATCCTAGGGGTGAGCAGTTCTTC.